The 19 T cell receptor beta chains presented below share a single source sample, sequenced in a study of regulatory T cells in long-lasting Graves disease. Regarding time point: newly diagnosed GD, antithyroid drugs for less than 3 months. RNA isolated from PBMCs was used to make the TCR library. Relying on iRepertoire HTBI primers and Arm-PCR of CDR3 regions, the team built TCR beta libraries. TCRdb re-analysed the multiplex PCR reads in MiXCR, keeping a single row per CDR3 protein. The sample includes 520,000 or so distinct CDR3 sequences, around 13% of them seen just once. The sample was also linked to a second study, of T cells in Graves' hyperthyroidism and ophthalmopathy.

Sequences were derived from peripheral blood mononuclear cells (PBMCs), sampled at new diagnosis, from a patient treated with antithyroid drugs. These receptor sequences come from a woman between 25 and 40 years old with Graves disease.

The rearrangement links TRBV11-2 to TRBJ2-5, with D unclear. This CDR3 is 13 amino acids long. Trimming stripped 3 bases from V and 3 bases from J, with 8 bases between. The germline gives CDR1 SGHAT, CDR2 FQNNGV. The chain's CDR3 is CASSFPWKETQYF. CDR3 nucleotide sequence: TGTGCCAGCAGCTTTCCGTGGAAAGAGACCCAGTACTTC.

There are many counts of this clonotype. The chain recombines TRBV5-1 with TRBJ2-1; D gene uncertain. V lost 4 bases and J lost 10, with 15 bases in between. CDR3 length equals 13 residues. From germline, CDR1 is SGHRS and CDR2 YFSETQ. The CDR3 spells CASSPGPGEEQFF. DNA for the CDR3: TGCGCCAGCAGCCCCGGACCGGGCGAGGAGCAGTTCTTC.

CDR3 DNA: TGTGCCAGCAGTTTGAGCCAGGGGGCGTTTCAGCCCCAGCATTTT. This sequence encodes CASSLSQGAFQPQHF. The rearrangement joins TRBV28 to TRBJ1-5, with TRBD1 identical over 8 bases. Germline V gene lookup returns CDR1 MDHEN and CDR2 SYDVKM. The CDR3 is made up of 15 amino acids. Unmatched junction bases numbered 7, after V lost 3 bases and J lost 6 bases.

In this sample, this clonotype turned up a few times. The genes are TRBV27 and TRBJ2-7; no firm D call. Looked up from germline, CDR1 is MNHEY and CDR2 is SMNVEV (reference sequence). The ends were cut back, 6 bases at V and 3 bases at J, with 6 bases in the middle. This CDR3 has 11 residues. The DNA for the CDR3 is TGTGCCAGCAGATCCGGCTACGAGCAGTACTTC. Protein product: CASRSGYEQYF.

This clonotype came up a few times. The chain joins TRBV25-1 to TRBJ2-7; TRBD1 matches 9 bases. The length of the CDR3 is 13 residues. The V and J ends lost 8 bases and 3 bases, in that order; junction bases with no gene match: 5. Per germline, CDR1 MGHDK and CDR2 SYGVNS. CDR3 region: CASAVGQGYEQYF. Here the CDR3 DNA reads TGTGCCAGCGCTGTGGGACAGGGCTACGAGCAGTACTTC.

This clonotype was seen many times. This chain uses TRBV28 with TRBJ2-7, with D uncertain. Trimming shortened V by 5 bases and J by 4 bases, and 9 bases separated the two germline ends. From germline, CDR1 is MDHEN and CDR2 SYDVKM. This CDR3 contains 12 residues. DNA for the CDR3: TGTGCCAGCAGTCCGTGGCAGTACGAGCAGTACTTC. It is translated as CASSPWQYEQYF.

This clonotype occurred many times. This chain links TRBV5-1 with TRBJ2-6, with D uncertain. Germline loops: CDR1 SGHRS, CDR2 YFSETQ. The CDR3 extends over 15 amino acids. Trimming took 0 bases from V and 2 from J, leaving 6 bases between them. The chain's CDR3 is CASSLAEAGANVLTF. CDR3 nucleotide sequence: TGCGCCAGCAGCTTGGCAGAGGCTGGGGCCAACGTCCTGACTTTC.

This clonotype was observed a few times. The chain carries TRBV5-5 and TRBJ2-7, with D perhaps matching TRBD2 (6 bases). V lost 0 bases and J 2 bases, leaving 12 bases between the germline ends. Germline V gene data show CDR1 as SGHKS and CDR2 as YYEKEE (reference sequence). The CDR3 contains 15 residues. The CDR3 spells CASSLAGTRTYEQYF. CDR3 coding DNA: TGTGCCAGCAGCTTGGCCGGGACTCGTACCTACGAGCAGTACTTC.

This clonotype was observed many times. The CDR3 loop is CASSQGRGRVNYGYTF. In nucleotides, the CDR3 is TGTGCCAGCAGCCAAGGCCGAGGACGGGTTAACTATGGCTACACCTTC. This chain uses TRBV14 with TRBJ1-2; D is unclear. The CDR3 is made up of 16 amino acids. The V and J ends lost 1 base and 1 base respectively, with 13 bases between them. In germline, CDR1 is SGHDN, CDR2 FVKESK. The full variable domain, with the rest looked up from reference TRBV14 and TRBJ1-2, is EAGVTQFPSHSVIEKGQTVTLRCDPISGHDNLYWYRRVMGKEIKFLLHFVKESKQDESGMPNNRFLAERTGGTYSTLKVQPAELEDSGVYFCASSQGRGRVNYGYTFGSGTRLTVV.

Worth noting for this clonotype: This likely stems from a read error, as it lies one base from a far larger clone. The chain carries TRBV2 and TRBJ2-7; 9 nucleotides align to TRBD2. CDR3 length equals 16 residues. Germline CDR1 and CDR2: SNHLY and FYNNEI. J lost 7 bases, V lost 5 bases, and 15 bases had no gene match. Written as DNA, the CDR3 is TGTGCCAGCAGTACCCGACTAGCGGCCTCCTACAATGAGCAGTACTTC. Its protein is CASSTRLAASYNEQYF.

In its sample, this clonotype was seen many times. V and J are TRBV4-3 and TRBJ1-3; D is possibly TRBD1 (6 bases). The CDR3 contains 15 residues. In germline, CDR1 is LGHNA, CDR2 YSLEER. The V end was cut by 0 bases, the J end by 2 bases, with 8 bases between. The CDR3 sequence is CASSQDSGAGNTIYF. The CDR3 bases are TGCGCCAGCAGCCAAGATTCAGGGGCTGGAAACACCATATATTTT.

About this clonotype: This likely stems from a read error, as it lies one base from a far larger clone. This chain links TRBV7-8 with TRBJ2-1; 7 nucleotides agree with TRBD2. The length of the CDR3 is 18 residues. J gave up 0 bases and V 6 bases, and 14 bases lay outside the gene matches. Germline V lookup: CDR1 SGHVS, CDR2 FQNEAQ. CDR3 DNA sequence: TGTGCCAGCAGGATTGTGCTAGCGGAGGGAAGCTCCTACAATGAGCAGTTCTTC. Translated, it gives CASRIVLAEGSSYNEQFF.

CDR3 in amino acids: CASSPRQRQGVWNTQYF. Here the CDR3 DNA reads TGTGCCAGCTCACCACGGCAAAGACAGGGTGTATGGAATACGCAGTATTTT. V gene TRBV18 combines with J gene TRBJ2-3; 7 nucleotides line up with TRBD1. Germline-derived CDR1 and CDR2 are KGHSH and LQKENI. V lost 1 base and J lost 7; bases outside the gene matches: 14. This CDR3 contains 17 residues. Supplemented by reference TRBV18 and TRBJ2-3, the full variable domain reads NAGVMQNPRHLVRRRGQEARLRCSPMKGHSHVYWYRQLPEEGLKFMVYLQKENIIDESGMPKERFSAEFPKEGPSILRIQQVVRGDSAAYFCASSPRQRQGVWNTQYFGPGTRLTVL.

In this sample, this clonotype turned up many times. This chain uses TRBV20-1 with TRBJ1-1, with a possible D match to TRBD1 (5 bases). This CDR3 is 15 amino acids long. The V gene's germline CDR1 is DFQATT and CDR2 SNEGSKA (reference sequence). Trimming took 5 bases from V and 4 from J, leaving 20 bases between them. CDR3 nucleotides: TGCAGTGCTCCCCGAGGTGGGGGAGGTGTCACTGAAGCTTTCTTT. Residues: CSAPRGGGGVTEAFF.

As for this clonotype: This is likely an artifact of a read error, given a far larger clone one base away. V and J are TRBV2 and TRBJ2-7; D unresolved. There are 11 residues in the CDR3. Germline CDR1 SNHLY, CDR2 FYNNEI. The CDR3 loop is CTSSFYYEQYF. The CDR3 nucleotides are TGTACCAGCAGCTTCTACTACGAGCAGTACTTC.

This clonotype was counted ten times or more. This sequence joins TRBV20-1 and TRBJ2-7, with TRBD1 matching over 7 bases. The CDR3 is 11 amino acids. Germline V gives CDR1 DFQATT, CDR2 SNEGSKA (reference sequence). The V and J ends lost 6 bases and 5 bases, in that order; junction bases with no gene match: 4. The CDR3 coding sequence is TGCAGTGCACTTGACAGGGACGAGCAGTACTTC. Protein: CSALDRDEQYF.

This clonotype has just a few counts. This may come from a read error, since a much larger clone is one base off. V is TRBV2 and J is TRBJ1-1; D ambiguous. Germline CDR1 and CDR2: SNHLY and FYNNEI. The CDR3 covers 14 residues. CDR3 in amino acids: CAGSENGVNTEAFF. The CDR3 bases are TGTGCCGGCAGTGAAAACGGCGTGAACACTGAAGCTTTCTTT.

V is TRBV30 and J is TRBJ2-2; 7 bases agree with TRBD1. V lost 0 bases to trimming and J lost 5 bases; unmatched junction nucleotides: 9. The CDR3 contains 16 residues. Germline loops: CDR1 GTSNPN, CDR2 SVGIG (reference sequence). CDR3 nucleotides: TGTGCCTGGAGTGTTCCCGCGACAGGGAAGACCGGGGAGCTGTTTTTT. Amino acid sequence: CAWSVPATGKTGELFF.

This clonotype was counted many times. This rearrangement joins TRBV28 to TRBJ1-2; D not resolved. This CDR3 is 11 amino acids long. Germline loops: CDR1 MDHEN, CDR2 SYDVKM. Trimming shortened V by 5 bases and J by 8 bases, and 9 bases separated the two germline ends. CDR3 coding DNA: TGTGCCAGCAGTCGCAGCCGAGGCTACACCTTC. Translation: CASSRSRGYTF.